This T cell receptor (beta chain) was profiled in a study of control samples from healthy donors and cancer patients. Profiling relied on immunoSEQ multiplex PCR, and the TCRdb table lists in-frame clones only, not all of them. The top ten hold over 3.5% of the sample, which has roughly 180,000 clones, around 95% seen once. Trimming removed 2 bases from V and 14 bases from J, with 12 bases in between. This CDR3 spans 12 amino acids. The germline CDR1 and CDR2 sequences are MNHNY and SVGAGI (reference sequence). The chain employs TRBV6-6 and TRBJ1-4; maybe TRBD1 (6 bases). Specimen: blood. This TCR derives from a woman between 55 and 75 years old in good health. DNA for the CDR3: TGTGCCAGCAGTTACACCATGACAGGCCTGTTTTTT. Its protein is CASSYTMTGLFF.